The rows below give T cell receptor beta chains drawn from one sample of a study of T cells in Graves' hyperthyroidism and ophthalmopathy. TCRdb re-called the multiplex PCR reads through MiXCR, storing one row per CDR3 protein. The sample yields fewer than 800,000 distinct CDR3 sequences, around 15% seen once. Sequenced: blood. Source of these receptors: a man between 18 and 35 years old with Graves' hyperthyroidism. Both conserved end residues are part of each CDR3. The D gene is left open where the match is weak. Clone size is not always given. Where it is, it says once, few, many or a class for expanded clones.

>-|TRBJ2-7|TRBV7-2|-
CASSLWGGGATYEQYF
TGTGCCAGCAGCTTATGGGGGGGGGGCGCCACCTACGAGCAGTACTTC
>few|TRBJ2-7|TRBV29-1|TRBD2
CSVGGLAGYEQYF
TGCAGCGTTGGGGGACTAGCGGGATACGAGCAGTACTTC
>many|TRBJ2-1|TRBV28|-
CASNAYNEQFF
TGTGCCAGCAACGCTTACAATGAGCAGTTCTTC
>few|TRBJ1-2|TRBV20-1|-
CSGHGGYTF
TGCAGTGGTCACGGCGGCTACACCTTC
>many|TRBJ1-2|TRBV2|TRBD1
CASSGDRGSTYGYTF
TGTGCCAGCAGTGGAGACAGGGGGAGTACCTATGGCTACACCTTC
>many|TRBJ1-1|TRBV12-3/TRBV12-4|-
CASTLTRSGTEAFF
TGTGCCAGCACCTTGACCCGGAGCGGTACTGAAGCTTTCTTT
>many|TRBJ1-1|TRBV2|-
CASSEWENTEAFF
TGTGCCAGCAGTGAGTGGGAGAACACTGAAGCTTTCTTT
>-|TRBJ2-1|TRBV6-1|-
CAVGVDIYNEQFF
TGTGCCGTCGGGGTAGATATCTACAATGAGCAGTTCTTC
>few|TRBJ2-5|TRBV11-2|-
CASSLQRQETQYF
TGTGCCAGCAGCTTGCAGCGGCAAGAGACCCAGTACTTC
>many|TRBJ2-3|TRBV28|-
CASSMDSSTDTQYF
TGTGCCAGCAGTATGGACAGCAGCACAGATACGCAGTATTTT
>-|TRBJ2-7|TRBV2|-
CASKEQGRSEQYF
TGTGCCAGCAAGGAACAGGGTCGGTCCGAGCAGTACTTC
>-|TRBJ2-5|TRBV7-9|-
CASSLYAGARRETQYF
TGTGCCAGCAGCTTATACGCCGGAGCTCGTAGAGAGACCCAGTACTTC
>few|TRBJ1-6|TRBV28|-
CASSFTRTGNSPLHF
TGTGCCAGCAGTTTCACCAGGACGGGTAATTCACCCCTCCACTTT
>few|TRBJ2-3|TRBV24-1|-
CATSDPVGHTSTDTQYF
TGTGCCACCAGTGATCCTGTTGGACATACGAGCACAGATACGCAGTATTTT
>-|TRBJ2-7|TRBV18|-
CASSPRGKAYEQYF
TGTGCCAGCTCACCTAGGGGGAAAGCCTACGAGCAGTACTTC
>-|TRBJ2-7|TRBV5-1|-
CASSSGGGGRASRYEQYF
TGCGCCAGCAGCTCTGGTGGTGGGGGTCGGGCTAGCCGCTACGAGCAGTACTTC